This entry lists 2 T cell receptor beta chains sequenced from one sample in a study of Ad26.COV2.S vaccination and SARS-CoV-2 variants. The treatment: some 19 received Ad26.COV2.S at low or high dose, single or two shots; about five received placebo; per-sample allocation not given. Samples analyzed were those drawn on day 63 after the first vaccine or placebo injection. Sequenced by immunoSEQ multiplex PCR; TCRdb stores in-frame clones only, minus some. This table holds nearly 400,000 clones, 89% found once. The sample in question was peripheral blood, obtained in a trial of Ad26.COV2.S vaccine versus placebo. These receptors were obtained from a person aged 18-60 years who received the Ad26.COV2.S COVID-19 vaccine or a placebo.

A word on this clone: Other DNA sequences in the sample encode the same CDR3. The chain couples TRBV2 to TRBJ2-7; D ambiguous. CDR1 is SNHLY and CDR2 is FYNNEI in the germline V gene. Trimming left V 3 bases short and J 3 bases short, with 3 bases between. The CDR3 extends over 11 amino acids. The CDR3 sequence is CASSEGYEQYF. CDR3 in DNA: TGTGCCAGCAGTGAGGGCTACGAGCAGTACTTC.

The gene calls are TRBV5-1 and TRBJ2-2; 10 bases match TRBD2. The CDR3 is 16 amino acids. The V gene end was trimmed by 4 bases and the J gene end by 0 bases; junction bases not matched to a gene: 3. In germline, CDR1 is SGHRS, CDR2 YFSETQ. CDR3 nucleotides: TGCGCCAGCAGCAAACTAGCGGGGACGAACACCGGGGAGCTGTTTTTT. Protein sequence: CASSKLAGTNTGELFF.